These 4 T cell receptor beta chains came from one sample sequenced in a study of tumor and adjacent non-tumor tissue in lung cancer. A modified ARM-PCR protocol with three rounds of nested PCR amplified TCRbeta. In TCRdb, the multiplex PCR reads were re-called with MiXCR into one record per CDR3 protein. The sample lists more than 95,000 distinct CDR3 sequences; approximately 71% were seen once. The template was RNA from unsorted bulk tissue. Sequenced: lung tumor tissue. These receptors originate from a man aged 30 to 45 with non-small cell lung cancer.

About this clonotype: A much larger clone lies one base from this, so it may be a read error. The chain employs TRBV10-3 and TRBJ2-3; D gene ambiguous. CDR3 length equals 13 residues. The germline V gene has CDR1 ENHRY and CDR2 SYGVKD. The CDR3 spells CAISEFGADTRYF. In DNA form, the CDR3 reads TGTGCCATCAGTGAATTCGGTGCAGATACGCGGTATTTT.

In regard to this clonotype: The germline gene is not matched at one end of the junction; a read error may be the cause. The chain joins TRBV11-2 to TRBJ2-7, with 12 bases identical to TRBD2. The CDR3 runs 13 residues. Germline-derived CDR1 and CDR2 are SGHAT and FQNNGV. The CDR3 DNA is TGTGCCAGCAGTGGACTAGCGGGGTACGAGCAGTATTTC. This encodes CASSGLAGYEQYF.

This clonotype has just one count. The chain links TRBV5-1 to TRBJ1-1; 8 bases match TRBD1. V was clipped by 6 bases and J by 0 bases; unmatched bases: 10. The CDR3 length is 16 residues. CDR1 and CDR2 from the germline V gene are SGHRS and YFSETQ. The DNA of the CDR3 is TGCGCCAGCACTCAGACAGGGGTAACCATGAACACTGAAGCTTTCTTT. This translates into CASTQTGVTMNTEAFF.

DNA for the CDR3: TGCAACGTGAACGGAGTGACAGATACGCAGTATTTT. Encoded protein: CNVNGVTDTQYF. The gene calls are TRBV29-1 and TRBJ2-3; D is ambiguous. Germline CDR1 and CDR2: SQVTM and ANQGSEA. This CDR3 has 12 residues.